This T cell receptor beta chain was recovered during a study of T cell repertoires in cytomegalovirus infection. Looking at the study overall: Both CMV infection and a matching HLA type were indicated by public TCR beta signatures.

This clonotype was recorded a few times. Its specificity is unknown. TCRdb reprocessed the reads with MiXCR, giving one entry per CDR3 protein. The data contain some 270,000 distinct CDR3 sequences, approximately 22% of them singletons. Germline V gives CDR1 DFQATT, CDR2 SNEGSKA (reference sequence). With V trimmed by 3 bases and J by 8 bases, 8 bases remained unmatched. CDR3 length: 13 amino acids. This clonotype was obtained from a human donor in good health (CMV status not recorded). Some clones in this sample may be carry-over from other donors' samples. This sample comprised cultured PBMCs, obtained from culture after CMV antigen stimulation. This chain uses TRBV20-1 with TRBJ2-5, with 8 bases matching TRBD2. CDR3 loop: CSARSGGPETQYF. The CDR3 bases are TGCAGTGCTAGGTCGGGAGGGCCCGAAACCCAGTACTTC.